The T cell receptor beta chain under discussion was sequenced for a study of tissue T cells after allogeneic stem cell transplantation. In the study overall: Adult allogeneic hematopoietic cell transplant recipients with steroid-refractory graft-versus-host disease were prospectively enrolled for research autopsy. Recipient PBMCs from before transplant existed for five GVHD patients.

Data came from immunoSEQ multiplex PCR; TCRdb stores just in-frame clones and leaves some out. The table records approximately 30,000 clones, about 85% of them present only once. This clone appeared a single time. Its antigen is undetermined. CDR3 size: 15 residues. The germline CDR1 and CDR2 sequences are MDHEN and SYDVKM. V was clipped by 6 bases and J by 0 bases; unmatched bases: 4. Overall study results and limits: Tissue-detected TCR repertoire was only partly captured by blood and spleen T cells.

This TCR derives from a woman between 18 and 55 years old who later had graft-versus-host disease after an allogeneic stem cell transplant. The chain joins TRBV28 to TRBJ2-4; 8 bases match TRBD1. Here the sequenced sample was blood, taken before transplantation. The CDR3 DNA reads TGTGCCAGCAGAGGACAGGGCCTAGCCAAAAACATTCAGTACTTC. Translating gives CASRGQGLAKNIQYF.